The next 23 T cell receptor beta chains were all read from a single sample in a study of cytomegalovirus exposure and HLA in healthy donors. 13 Jbeta primers and 60 Vbeta primers were used for the PCR. Using immunoSEQ multiplex PCR, the repertoire was profiled, and TCRdb retains in-frame clones only, with some absent. This sample yields approximately 190,000 clones, of which about 81% are seen a single time; around 1.9% belongs to the top ten. Source material: PBMCs. The receptors were sampled from a woman aged 18-29 years in good health and CMV-seropositive.

The chain joins TRBV7-9 to TRBJ2-5; D call uncertain. The length of the CDR3 is 15 residues. The V end lost 5 bases, the J end lost 5 bases, and 18 bases lay between the germline ends. The V gene's germline CDR1 is SEHNR and CDR2 FQNEAQ (reference sequence). The CDR3 loop is CASSPKRRLRETQYF. CDR3 bases: TGTGCCAGCAGCCCAAAAAGACGACTCCGGGAGACCCAGTACTTC.

The chain has TRBV15 and TRBJ1-5; D may be TRBD1 (5 bases). The CDR3 spans 15 residues. Trimming removed 1 base at V and 2 bases at J, with 9 bases between. Germline values: CDR1 LNHNV, CDR2 YYDKDF (reference sequence). The CDR3 loop reads CATSRVGAGNQPQHF. Here the CDR3 DNA reads TGTGCCACCAGCAGAGTTGGGGCTGGCAATCAGCCCCAGCATTTT.

A note on this clone: Given the absence of the conserved phenylalanine or tryptophan at the CDR3 end, a read error is likely. This chain links TRBV30 with TRBJ1-4; D might be TRBD1 (6 bases). CDR1 and CDR2 from the germline V gene are GTSNPN and SVGIG (reference sequence). The CDR3 consists of 15 residues. V shed 5 bases and J shed 2 bases, with 15 bases lying between them. The DNA of the CDR3 is TGTGCCTGGGACGGCGCAGGGGACACTAATGAAAAACTGTTTCTT. The encoded protein is CAWDGAGDTNEKLFL.

The CDR3 sequence is CSVLGTENTEAFF. The CDR3, as DNA: TGCAGCGTTCTAGGGACAGAAAACACTGAAGCTTTCTTT. V is TRBV29-1 and J is TRBJ1-1, with TRBD1 identical over 7 bases. CDR1 SQVTM and CDR2 ANQGSEA come from the germline V gene. V dropped 5 bases and J dropped 2; count of bases not matched to a gene: 5. The CDR3 runs to 13 residues.

V is TRBV9 and J is TRBJ1-2, with D possibly being TRBD1 (5 bases). This CDR3 region has 15 residues. The V end was cut by 3 bases, the J end by 4 bases, with 16 bases between. Per the germline V gene, CDR1 is SGDLS and CDR2 is YYNGEE. CDR3 amino acids: CASSDYFQGPYGYTF. As DNA, the CDR3 is TGTGCCAGCAGCGACTACTTTCAGGGCCCCTATGGCTACACCTTC.

The CDR3 protein is CASSQRGSIRHTIYF. The CDR3 coding sequence is TGTGCCAGCAGCCAGAGGGGGTCCATCCGACACACCATATATTTT. The chain employs TRBV14 and TRBJ1-3, with D possibly being TRBD1 (6 bases). The CDR3 covers 15 residues. Germline CDR1 reads SGHDN; CDR2 reads FVKESK. With 3 bases removed from V and 8 bases from J, the gap between germline ends came to 17 bases. The whole variable domain, filled in from reference TRBV14 and TRBJ1-3, reads EAGVTQFPSHSVIEKGQTVTLRCDPISGHDNLYWYRRVMGKEIKFLLHFVKESKQDESGMPNNRFLAERTGGTYSTLKVQPAELEDSGVYFCASSQRGSIRHTIYFGEGSWLTVV.

The rearrangement uses TRBV5-4 and TRBJ1-1; tentatively, D is TRBD1 (6 bases). Germline values: CDR1 SGHNT, CDR2 YYREEE (reference sequence). The V and J ends lost 4 bases and 1 base respectively, with 11 bases between them. This CDR3 is built from 14 residues. CDR3 in DNA: TGTGCCAGCAGCGGGGACATCCAGAACACTGAAGCTTTCTTT. It yields the protein CASSGDIQNTEAFF.

The chain is built from TRBV11-2 and TRBJ1-1, with D possibly TRBD1 on 5 matching bases. CDR1 and CDR2 (germline): SGHAT, FQNNGV. With 0 bases removed from V and 4 bases from J, the gap between germline ends came to 12 bases. CDR3 length: 15 residues. In nucleotides, the CDR3 is TGTGCCAGCAGCTTAGATCGCGGGGGATCCACTGAAGCTTTCTTT. Amino acids: CASSLDRGGSTEAFF.

The V gene is TRBV2, the J gene TRBJ1-5; possible D gene TRBD1, 5 bases. This CDR3 contains 14 residues. From germline, CDR1 is SNHLY and CDR2 FYNNEI. V was cut by 6 bases and J by 7 bases, with 16 bases left in between. The CDR3 sequence is CASSPDSHGQPQHF. CDR3 sequence (DNA): TGTGCCAGCAGCCCAGACAGTCACGGCCAGCCCCAGCATTTT.

The chain recombines TRBV28 with TRBJ1-5; possible D gene TRBD1, 5 bases. Germline CDR1 reads MDHEN; CDR2 reads SYDVKM. V lost 2 bases, J lost 3 bases, and 20 bases lay in between. CDR3 length: 18 residues. The CDR3: CASSLITVAGWVNQPQHF. For the CDR3, the DNA is TGTGCCAGCAGTTTAATAACGGTGGCAGGGTGGGTCAATCAGCCCCAGCATTTT.

This rearrangement joins TRBV5-1 to TRBJ2-2, with D possibly being TRBD1 (6 bases). CDR1 and CDR2 (germline): SGHRS, YFSETQ. The CDR3 covers 15 residues. Trimming cost V 2 bases and J 7 bases, with 15 bases left between them. This CDR3 is CASSFNRAGYGELFF. For the CDR3, the DNA is TGCGCCAGCAGCTTCAACAGGGCTGGGTACGGGGAGCTGTTTTTT.

This clone turned up a few times. The V and J genes are TRBV7-2 and TRBJ2-3; TRBD1 aligns across 7 bases. This CDR3 comprises 14 residues. The germline gives CDR1 SGHTA, CDR2 FQGNSA. The V gene end was trimmed by 5 bases and the J gene end by 7 bases; junction bases not matched to a gene: 9. This chain's CDR3 is CASSHSTGKYTQYF. The CDR3 region has the DNA TGTGCCAGCAGCCATTCGACAGGGAAGTATACGCAGTATTTT.

The chain recombines TRBV5-4 with TRBJ2-3, with TRBD2 matching over 7 bases. J gave up 5 bases and V 4 bases, and 10 bases lay outside the gene matches. The CDR3 totals 15 residues. Germline assignment: CDR1 SGHNT and CDR2 YYREEE (reference sequence). CDR3 coding DNA: TGTGCCAGCAGCCCGACGGGGGGAAGCGAAGATACGCAGTATTTT. Translating it yields CASSPTGGSEDTQYF.

The chain is built from TRBV30 and TRBJ1-3, with 8 bases aligning to TRBD1. From germline, CDR1 is GTSNPN and CDR2 SVGIG (reference sequence). The CDR3 is made up of 13 amino acids. The CDR3 reads CGGTGFSGNTIYF. CDR3 nucleotides: TGTGGAGGGACAGGCTTCTCTGGAAACACCATATATTTT.

The genes are TRBV5-4 and TRBJ2-2; D perhaps matches TRBD1 (6 bases). Trimming took 1 base from V and 6 from J, leaving 10 bases between them. The CDR3 is 14 residues long. Germline values: CDR1 SGHNT, CDR2 YYREEE (reference sequence). The CDR3 loop is CASSLLTGSGELFF. The CDR3 DNA reads TGTGCCAGCAGCTTGCTTACAGGGTCCGGGGAGCTGTTTTTT.

The chain employs TRBV19 and TRBJ2-1, with D possibly being TRBD1 (6 bases). The CDR3 is 15 amino acids. The germline V gene encodes CDR1 LNHDA and CDR2 SQIVND (reference sequence). Trimming pared 3 bases from V and 1 base from J, leaving 10 bases between. DNA for the CDR3: TGTGCCAGTAGTATCTCCAGGGGTTCCTACAATGAGCAGTTCTTC. Encoded protein: CASSISRGSYNEQFF.

This chain connects TRBV28 to TRBJ1-2; the D gene is possibly TRBD1 (5 bases). CDR3 length: 13 residues. V was trimmed by 10 bases and J by 5 bases, leaving 17 bases between them. Germline V gene lookup returns CDR1 MDHEN and CDR2 SYDVKM. As DNA, the CDR3 is TGTGCCATCACGGCAGACAGCGTTTATGGCTACACCTTC. It yields the protein CAITADSVYGYTF.

The rearrangement uses TRBV2 and TRBJ1-2, with 8 bases matching TRBD1. V was clipped by 4 bases and J by 2 bases; unmatched bases: 3. This CDR3 contains 14 residues. Germline V gene data show CDR1 as SNHLY and CDR2 as FYNNEI. This chain's CDR3 is CASSARQGNYGYTF. CDR3 DNA sequence: TGTGCCAGCAGTGCCCGACAGGGGAACTATGGCTACACCTTC.

This clone came up once. V gene TRBV7-3 combines with J gene TRBJ2-3; TRBD1 might be the D (6 bases). The CDR3 runs to 14 residues. Germline CDR1 is SGHTA and CDR2 is FQGTGA. Between the trimmed V and J ends, which lost 5 bases and 6 bases, there was a span of 15 bases. The chain's CDR3 is CASSRGGQGDTQYF. DNA of the CDR3: TGTGCCAGCAGCCGCGGAGGCCAGGGGGATACGCAGTATTTT.

The V gene is TRBV6-4, the J gene TRBJ2-2, with D tentatively TRBD2 (6 bases). V was trimmed by 3 bases and J by 2 bases, leaving 10 bases between them. This CDR3 spans 15 amino acids. In germline, CDR1 is MRHNA, CDR2 SNTAGT. CDR3 in DNA: TGTGCCAGCAGTGAGGAGGGATCTAACACCGGGGAGCTGTTTTTT. Its protein is CASSEEGSNTGELFF.

V and J are TRBV9 and TRBJ2-1, with TRBD2 as a possible D gene (6 bases). V lost 1 base and J 9 bases, leaving 14 bases between the germline ends. Germline CDR1 SGDLS, CDR2 YYNGEE. The CDR3 has 14 residues. CDR3: CASSVLVGRGEQFF. The DNA of the CDR3 is TGTGCCAGCAGCGTACTTGTGGGGCGGGGTGAGCAGTTCTTC.

The sample holds a few counts of this clone. The CDR3 coding sequence is TGTGCCAGCAGCCGGGGAGCGGGGGGGCGAAGCACAGATACGCAGTATTTT. Translated, it gives CASSRGAGGRSTDTQYF. The V call is TRBV9, the J call TRBJ2-3, with 10 bases that match TRBD2. Germline lookup yields CDR1 SGDLS and CDR2 YYNGEE. Trimming at V came to 4 bases and at J to 0 bases, leaving 8 bases not matched to a gene. The CDR3 loop spans 17 amino acids. The whole variable domain, remainder taken from reference TRBV9 and TRBJ2-3, is DSGVTQTPKHLITATGQRVTLRCSPRSGDLSVYWYQQSLDQGLQFLIQYYNGEERAKGNILERFSAQQFPDLHSELNLSSLELGDSALYFCASSRGAGGRSTDTQYFGPGTRLTVL.

The CDR3 protein is CASRQPWDREKTDTQYF. The CDR3 DNA reads as TGTGCCAGCAGACAGCCTTGGGACAGGGAAAAGACAGATACGCAGTATTTT. The J gene is TRBJ2-3, the V gene TRBV7-9, with TRBD1 matching 9 bases. CDR3 length: 17 residues. CDR1 and CDR2 (germline): SEHNR, FQNEAQ (reference sequence). Trimming cost V 6 bases and J 3 bases; bases outside gene matches: 13.